These 2 T cell receptor beta chains share one sample of origin, sequenced in a study of blood T cells in healthy people across ages. Then a second PCR, running roughly 7 to 11 cycles, was carried out with a sample-barcoded 5' primer and a J-beta primer mix. TCRdb independently ran MiXCR on the 5' RACE reads; one entry per CDR3 protein. In the table there are just over 800,000 distinct CDR3 sequences, 62% of which are singletons. Sequenced: blood. These receptors came from a man aged 25 to 40 in good health.

The CDR3 nucleotides read TGTGCCAGCAGTACACGGACAGGGTTTGTGCCAGATACGCAGTATTTT. Translating gives CASSTRTGFVPDTQYF. The chain combines TRBV6-5 with TRBJ2-3, with TRBD1 matching over 8 bases. The CDR3 is made up of 16 amino acids. J gave up 4 bases and V 5 bases, and 11 bases lay outside the gene matches. Per the germline V gene, CDR1 is MNHEY and CDR2 is SVGAGI.

The CDR3 sequence: CASSFSGVTHNEQFF. The CDR3 DNA reads as TGTGCCAGCAGTTTTAGCGGAGTTACCCACAATGAGCAGTTCTTC. The chain employs TRBV12-3 or TRBV12-4 and TRBJ2-1; D perhaps matches TRBD2 (6 bases). This CDR3 spans 15 amino acids. Trimming pared 3 bases from V and 5 bases from J, leaving 14 bases between.